The clone carrying this T cell receptor beta chain occurred a few times. This specimen comes from a study of blood T cell repertoires in COVID-19. Study-level background: Acute and convalescent COVID-19 specimens originated in the United States, Italy and Spain. The cDNA or gDNA used as material had been derived from T cells, B-cell-depleted T cells, or PBMCs.

Original handling: How many nucleated cells were present was estimated from reference gene primer amplification. Sequenced by immunoSEQ multiplex PCR; TCRdb stores in-frame clones only, minus some. V, J and clone size were drawn from that table, and D and trimming were deduced from the DNA. The sample yields about 92,000 clones, roughly 80% seen once. This CDR3 comprises 16 residues. Germline V CDR1 and CDR2: SGHRS, YFSETQ. V gave up 4 bases and J gave up 1 base; unmatched junction bases: 2. The material sequenced was peripheral blood. The receptor was isolated from a woman in her 70s with acute or convalescent COVID-19. This sequence joins TRBV5-1 and TRBJ2-5; 15 bases agree with TRBD2. This CDR3 is CASSTGLAGGQETQYF. The CDR3 DNA reads as TGCGCCAGCAGCACGGGACTAGCGGGAGGCCAAGAGACCCAGTACTTC.